Presented here are 17 T cell receptor beta chains from one specimen sequenced in a study of T-cell reconstitution after alpha-beta-depleted transplantation in children. Unique molecular identifiers tagged the TCRbeta library. Each CDR3 protein gets one entry after TCRdb re-called the PCR reads with MiXCR. The sample includes over 300,000 distinct CDR3 sequences, 10% of them seen just once. Sequences were derived from PBMCs from the stem cell graft donor, sampled from the stem cell graft. These TCRs come from a human donor who donated a stem cell graft to a child with acute lymphoblastic leukemia.

This clonotype was counted a few times. The CDR3, as DNA: TGCAGCGCGTCGATAAACCGGCCTAGCAGCGTATACGAGCAGTACTTC. Translating it yields CSASINRPSSVYEQYF. The rearrangement joins TRBV29-1 to TRBJ2-7; perhaps TRBD2 as D (5 bases). V was cut by 7 bases and J by 4 bases, with 26 bases left in between. The CDR3 totals 16 residues. Germline CDR1 reads SQVTM; CDR2 reads ANQGSEA.

This clonotype was recorded only once. The chain links TRBV5-5 to TRBJ2-7; D is possibly TRBD1 or TRBD2 (6 bases each). The CDR3 contains 14 residues. Trimming pared 3 bases from V and 8 bases from J, leaving 18 bases between. Germline V gives CDR1 SGHKS, CDR2 YYEKEE (reference sequence). In DNA form, the CDR3 reads TGTGCCAGCAGCTGGGGGGACACATTGGGCCAGCAGTACTTC. It yields the protein CASSWGDTLGQQYF.

This clonotype has a handful of counts. V and J are TRBV20-1 and TRBJ2-1; D remains ambiguous. Per the germline V gene, CDR1 is DFQATT and CDR2 is SNEGSKA (reference sequence). V was cut by 4 bases and J by 5 bases, with 18 bases left in between. The CDR3 has 15 amino acids. The CDR3 sequence: CSATSSILLDNEQFF. In nucleotides, the CDR3 is TGCAGTGCTACATCTAGTATCCTCCTCGACAATGAGCAGTTCTTC.

CDR3 nucleotides: TGCAGTGCTAGGGTTTTTCCTGGGGCCAACGTCCTGACTTTC. It translates to CSARVFPGANVLTF. The rearrangement uses TRBV20-1 and TRBJ2-6; D gene unclear. The CDR3 is made up of 14 amino acids. From germline, CDR1 is DFQATT and CDR2 SNEGSKA (reference sequence). V lost 3 bases and J lost 2, with 8 bases in between.

This rearrangement joins TRBV5-1 to TRBJ2-7, with TRBD2 identical over 10 bases. CDR1 SGHRS and CDR2 YFSETQ come from the germline V gene. This CDR3 contains 15 residues. Trimming took 4 bases from V and 0 from J; bases not matched to a gene: 4. CDR3 protein: CASSTGLAASYEQYF. CDR3 DNA sequence: TGCGCCAGCAGCACTGGACTAGCGGCCTCCTACGAGCAGTACTTC. The whole variable domain, filled in from reference TRBV5-1 and TRBJ2-7, reads KAGVTQTPRYLIKTRGQQVTLSCSPISGHRSVSWYQQTPGQGLQFLFEYFSETQRNKGNFPGRFSGRQFSNSRSEMNVSTLELGDSALYLCASSTGLAASYEQYFGPGTRLTVT.

This clonotype has ten or more counts. The chain is built from TRBV5-6 and TRBJ1-1, with 10 bases matching TRBD1. The germline gives CDR1 SGHDT, CDR2 YYEEEE. The V segment lost 4 bases and the J segment 5 bases; nucleotides outside the gene matches: 8. The CDR3 is made up of 15 amino acids. In nucleotides, the CDR3 is TGTGCCAGCAGCCATGTCCCGGGACAGGGGACTGAAGCTTTCTTT. It specifies CASSHVPGQGTEAFF.

This clonotype was found many times. V gene TRBV5-1 combines with J gene TRBJ1-2; 10 positions match TRBD1. V lost 0 bases to trimming and J lost 7 bases; unmatched junction nucleotides: 9. Germline V gene lookup returns CDR1 SGHRS and CDR2 YFSETQ. The CDR3 totals 16 residues. The CDR3 spells CASSLDMDRGTTGYTF. The CDR3, as DNA: TGCGCCAGCAGCTTGGATATGGACAGGGGGACTACTGGCTACACCTTC.

The sample holds a few counts of this clonotype. The genes are TRBV3-1 and TRBJ2-7; TRBD2 aligns across 14 bases. J was trimmed by 5 bases and V by 5 bases; bases with no gene match: 8. Germline lookup yields CDR1 LGHDT and CDR2 YNNKEL (reference sequence). This CDR3 comprises 16 residues. In DNA, the CDR3 is TGTGCCAGCAGCTACGGGACTAGCGGGAGTTTTAACGAGCAGTACTTC. It yields the protein CASSYGTSGSFNEQYF.

This clonotype appeared a few times. The CDR3 nucleotides read TGTGCCAGCAGCTTACTCCTAGCGGGAGTGGAGACCCAGTACTTC. Its protein is CASSLLLAGVETQYF. The chain is built from TRBV7-9 and TRBJ2-5; TRBD2 matches at 10 bases. This CDR3 has 15 amino acids. Germline assignment: CDR1 SEHNR and CDR2 FQNEAQ (reference sequence). Unmatched junction bases numbered 5, after V lost 2 bases and J lost 5 bases.

The chain joins TRBV7-9 to TRBJ1-6; 9 bases fit TRBD1. The CDR3 covers 16 residues. J gave up 10 bases and V 4 bases, and 11 bases lay outside the gene matches. CDR1 and CDR2 (germline): SEHNR, FQNEAQ (reference sequence). The CDR3 DNA is TGTGCCAGCAGCTCCTCCGGGACAGGGTTATGGTCACCCCTCCACTTT. Translation: CASSSSGTGLWSPLHF.

As concerns this clonotype: The junction shows a germline mismatch at one end, possibly a read error. CDR3 protein: CATTDLAPHGTDNEQFF. CDR3 in DNA: TGTGCCACCACTGATTTGGCCCCCCACGGGACCGACAATGAGCAGTTCTTC. The J gene is TRBJ2-1, the V gene TRBV24-1; the D gene could be TRBD1 or TRBD2 (5 bases each). The CDR3 spans 17 residues. CDR1 and CDR2 from the germline V gene are KGHDR and SFDVKD.

In this sample, this clonotype turned up a few times. V gene TRBV29-1 combines with J gene TRBJ2-1; maybe TRBD2 (6 bases). The CDR3 runs to 16 residues. Germline V lookup: CDR1 SQVTM, CDR2 ANQGSEA. Trimming took off 2 bases at V and 2 bases at J, with 16 bases between the two ends. The CDR3 here is CSVESGGGVTYNEQFF. DNA of the CDR3: TGCAGCGTTGAAAGTGGGGGAGGAGTAACCTACAATGAGCAGTTCTTC.

This clonotype was detected ten times or more. The chain uses TRBV19 and TRBJ2-2, with D maybe TRBD2 (5 bases). V was pared by 7 bases and J by 7 bases, with 10 bases between. This CDR3 has 12 amino acids. The germline CDR1 and CDR2 sequences are LNHDA and SQIVND (reference sequence). CDR3 sequence (DNA): TGTGCCAGTACCGGGGTGGTCGGGGAGCTGTTTTTT. Protein sequence: CASTGVVGELFF. Complete variable domain (other parts from reference TRBV19 and TRBJ2-2): DGGITQSPKYLFRKEGQNVTLSCEQNLNHDAMYWYRQDPGQGLRLIYYSQIVNDFQKGDIAEGYSVSREKKESFPLTVTSAQKNPTAFYLCASTGVVGELFFGEGSRLTVL.

J is TRBJ2-3 and V is TRBV18; no firm D call. V lost 1 base and J 2 bases, leaving 7 bases between the germline ends. Germline CDR1 is KGHSH and CDR2 is LQKENI. The CDR3 runs to 14 residues. CDR3 loop: CASSPLPNTDTQYF. CDR3 DNA: TGTGCCAGCTCACCACTGCCGAACACAGATACGCAGTATTTT.

This clonotype came up a few times. V gene TRBV7-2 combines with J gene TRBJ1-4; 9 bases map to TRBD1. CDR1 is SGHTA, CDR2 FQGNSA, per germline. The CDR3 length is 17 residues. Unmatched junction bases numbered 11, after V lost 5 bases and J lost 4 bases. CDR3 amino acids: CASSDRTGARGNEKLFF. The CDR3 region has the DNA TGTGCCAGCAGCGATAGGACAGGGGCACGTGGTAATGAAAAACTGTTTTTT.

This chain connects TRBV4-2 to TRBJ2-1; 9 nucleotides line up with TRBD1. The V gene end was trimmed by 3 bases and the J gene end by 7 bases; junction bases not matched to a gene: 4. This CDR3 is built from 14 residues. Germline assignment: CDR1 LGHNA and CDR2 YNFKEQ. CDR3 sequence reads: CASSHRQGGNEQFF. CDR3 nucleotide sequence: TGTGCCAGCAGCCATAGACAGGGGGGAAATGAGCAGTTCTTC.

The table lists this clonotype with many counts. The rearrangement joins TRBV6-5 to TRBJ2-7; 9 bases line up with TRBD1. J gave up 6 bases and V 4 bases, and 10 bases lay outside the gene matches. The CDR3 runs to 15 residues. Germline V lookup: CDR1 MNHEY, CDR2 SVGAGI. CDR3 residues: CASSSAGTGSSEQYF. The CDR3 DNA sequence: TGTGCCAGCAGTTCTGCCGGGACAGGGTCTTCCGAGCAGTACTTC.